Listed below are T cell receptor beta chains from one sample, sequenced in a study of shared clonotypes between healthy human individuals. The repertoire was sequenced with immunoSEQ multiplex PCR; TCRdb's copy has only in-frame clones and lacks some. The sample records 1.6 million or so clones, 96% being singletons. The sample comprised naive CD4+ T cells sorted from blood. These TCRs come from a man aged 25 to 40 in good health. Both conserved end residues are part of each CDR3.

V	CDR3
TRBV2	CASNTQGITEAFF
TRBV6-1	CATGRKNGYTF
TRBV19	CASSRGLLNEKLFF
TRBV9	CASSVGPIAGGGTEAFF
TRBV18	CASSPPGGETQYF
TRBV18	CASSPDSSNQPQHF
TRBV7-2	CASSETGTPGTSGTETQYF
TRBV10-3	CAISVAGHSNTEAFF
TRBV28	CASSSPGLAGAEETQYF
TRBV7-8	CASSLAGGSFTNEKLFF
TRBV29-1	CSVELQGIRSGANVLTF
TRBV19	CASKGLAGSSYNEQFF
TRBV9	CASSVASGRATDTQYF
TRBV9	CASSRRSSNYGYTF
TRBV7-3	CASSSTTGGYTF
TRBV7-2	CASSLKRAYEQYF
TRBV28	CASNESGQGSYEQYF
TRBV25-1	CASSDSGAAHGGYTF
TRBV5-7	CASSFWWMNTEAFF
TRBV18	CASSPGTASTEAFF
TRBV7-2	CASSLTRVPTEAFF
TRBV10-3	CAIRAVGGNQPQHF
TRBV9	CASSVRGAGGQETQYF
TRBV11-1	CASSRGTGGYEQYF
TRBV27	CASWRASRNEQYF
TRBV5-4	CASSLFGGRVTDTQYF
TRBV18	CASSNSASEKLFF
TRBV4-2	CASSLLAGGGNEQFF
TRBV18	CASSPTTGVTEAFF
TRBV12-5	CASDLFYEQYF
TRBV15	CATSKRLAGAKDTQYF
TRBV2	CASRVQGSYGYTF
TRBV18	CASSPTRSEQYF
TRBV5-1	CASSLPNSYNEQFF
TRBV5-4	CASSLSVGRAANTGELFF
TRBV18	CASSPSQGNTEAFF
TRBV7-2	CASSLVSTDTQYF
TRBV4-3	CASSLLSNTGELFF
TRBV5-6	CASSLAYGLPYNEQFF
TRBV9	CASSALQISNYGYTF
TRBV19	CASSLGWASGNTIYF
TRBV11-2	CASSQGLAGTYTQYF
TRBV23-1	CASSQRTRYGRFYEQYF
TRBV29-1	CSVLGFQGSTGANVLTF
TRBV6-5	CASSYFGWGNTEAFF
TRBV28	CASSSPWGPWKDTQYF
TRBV28	CASSRGLGITEAFF